This paragraph reports one TCR beta chain. Germline CDR1 LNHDA, CDR2 SQIVND (reference sequence). Trimming took 6 bases from V and 5 from J, leaving 14 bases between them. There are 14 residues in the CDR3. Produced via immunoSEQ multiplex PCR; TCRdb's table is partial and in-frame only. In the table there are about 100,000 clones, 94% of which are singletons. The sample originates from a study of siplizumab effects on memory and regulatory T cells. The material sequenced was non-Treg CD4+ T cells sorted from blood. J is TRBJ1-5 and V is TRBV19; possibly TRBD1 for D (5 bases). This sequence originates from a human donor in good health. CDR3 DNA: TGTGCCAGTAGATCCGGCCTGGGGGATCAGCCCCAGCATTTT. As protein: CASRSGLGDQPQHF.